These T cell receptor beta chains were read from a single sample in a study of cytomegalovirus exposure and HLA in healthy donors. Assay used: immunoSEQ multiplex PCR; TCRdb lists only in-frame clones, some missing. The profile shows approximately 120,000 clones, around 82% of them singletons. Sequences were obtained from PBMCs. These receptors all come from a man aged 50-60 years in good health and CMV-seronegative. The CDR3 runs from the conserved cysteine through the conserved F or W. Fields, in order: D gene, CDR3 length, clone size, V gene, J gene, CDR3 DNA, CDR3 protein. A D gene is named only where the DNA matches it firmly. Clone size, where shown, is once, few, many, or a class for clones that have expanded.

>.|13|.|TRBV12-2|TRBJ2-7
TGTGCAAGTCGCTTAGTTGGGACTAACGAGCAGTACTTC
CASRLVGTNEQYF
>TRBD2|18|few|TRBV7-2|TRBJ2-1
TGTGCCAGCAGCTTAGGACAGACTAGCGGGAGCTCCTACAATGAGCAGTTCTTC
CASSLGQTSGSSYNEQFF
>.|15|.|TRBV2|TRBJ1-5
TGTGCCAGCAGTGAACTTCCTGGGGCGGATCAGCCCCAGCATTTT
CASSELPGADQPQHF
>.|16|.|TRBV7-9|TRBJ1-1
TGTGCCAGCAGCTTAGGGGGGACGGCTGGAGGGACTGAAGCTTTCTTT
CASSLGGTAGGTEAFF
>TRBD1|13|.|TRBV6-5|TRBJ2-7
TGTGCCAGCAGTGGGACAGGCCCCTACGAGCAGTACTTC
CASSGTGPYEQYF
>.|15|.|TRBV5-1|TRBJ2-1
TGCGCCAGCAACTTACGGGGGAGCTCCTACAATGAGCAGTTCTTC
CASNLRGSSYNEQFF
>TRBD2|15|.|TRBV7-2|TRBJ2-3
TGTGCCAGCAACCTTCCTACTAGCGGCACAGATACGCAGTATTTT
CASNLPTSGTDTQYF
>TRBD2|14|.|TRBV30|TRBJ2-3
TGTGCCTGGGCTAAGCGGGGCCCCACAGATACGCAGTATTTT
CAWAKRGPTDTQYF
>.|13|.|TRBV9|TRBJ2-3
TGTGCCAGCAGCGTCTCTTCGAGCGATACGCAGTATTTT
CASSVSSSDTQYF
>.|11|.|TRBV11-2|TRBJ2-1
TGTGCCAGCTTACGGGGAAATGAGCAGTTCTTC
CASLRGNEQFF
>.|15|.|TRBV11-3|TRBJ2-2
TGTGCCAGCAGCTTAGACGGCGAGCGCACCGGGGAGCTGTTTTTT
CASSLDGERTGELFF
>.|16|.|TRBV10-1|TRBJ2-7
TGCGCCAGCAGTGAGCATTTCGGGACAATGGCCGACGAGCAGTACTTC
CASSEHFGTMADEQYF
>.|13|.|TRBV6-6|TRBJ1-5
TGTGCCTCCTCCGGGACAAACAATCAGCCCCAGCATTTT
CASSGTNNQPQHF
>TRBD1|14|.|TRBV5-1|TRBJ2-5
TGCGCCAGCAGCGGGACAGGGGGCGAGGAGACCCAGTACTTC
CASSGTGGEETQYF
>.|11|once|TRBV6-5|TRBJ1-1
TGTGCCAGCATGCGGGACACTGAAGCTTTCTTT
CASMRDTEAFF
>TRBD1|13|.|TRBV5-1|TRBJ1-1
TGCGCCAGCAGCTTTACAGGGGAGACTGAAGCTTTCTTT
CASSFTGETEAFF
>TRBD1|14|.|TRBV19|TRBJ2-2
TGTGCCAGTAGGACAGGGGACTTTACCGGGGAGCTGTTTTTT
CASRTGDFTGELFF
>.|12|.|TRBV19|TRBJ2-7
TGTGCCAGTAGTCCCATCCCCTACGAGCAGTACTTC
CASSPIPYEQYF
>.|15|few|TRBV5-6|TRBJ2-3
TGTGCCAGCAGCTTGTTCGCCAGAAGCACAGATACGCAGTATTTT
CASSLFARSTDTQYF
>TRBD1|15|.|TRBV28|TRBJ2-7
TGTGCCAGCAGTACCACAGGGGGCCTCTCCTACGAGCAGTACTTC
CASSTTGGLSYEQYF
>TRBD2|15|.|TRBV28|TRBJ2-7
TGTGCCAGCAGTACCGGGGGGATCGAGGGGTACGAGCAGTACTTC
CASSTGGIEGYEQYF
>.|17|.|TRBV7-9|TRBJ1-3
TGTGCCAGCAGCTCTAGCGGCAGGTCGTTCTCTGGAAACACCATATATTTT
CASSSSGRSFSGNTIYF
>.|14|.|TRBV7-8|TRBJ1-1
TGTGCCAGCAGCCCCCAGGGAAGGAGTACTGAAGCTTTCTTT
CASSPQGRSTEAFF
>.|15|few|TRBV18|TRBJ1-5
TGTGCCAGCTCTATGGGGGCTTCAGGCAATCAGCCCCAGCATTTT
CASSMGASGNQPQHF
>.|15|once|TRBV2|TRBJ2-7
TGTGCCAGCAGCGCAGTCCCCGGGACAACCTACGAGCAGTACTTC
CASSAVPGTTYEQYF
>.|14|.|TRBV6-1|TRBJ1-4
TGTGCCAGCAGTGGGGGGGATATGGTTGAAAAACTGTTTTTT
CASSGGDMVEKLFF
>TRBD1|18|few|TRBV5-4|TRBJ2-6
TGTGCCAGCAGCTTTGGGGGACAGGGTGGCTCTGGGGCCAACGTCCTGACTTTC
CASSFGGQGGSGANVLTF